This TCR beta chain was recovered during a study of human T cells and chemical hapten exposure. Findings and limits, study-wide: The formation of large CDR3 similarity clusters by expanded TCRs significantly exceeded that of controls.

Time point described: patch test 1, 2 weeks after DPC sensitization. Treatment: therapeutic diphenylcyclopropenone sensitization with weekly scalp DPC. Alopecia patients, 18 to 70 years old and DPC-suitable, served as donors. The CDR3 consists of 14 residues. Trimming pared 0 bases from V and 6 bases from J, leaving 8 bases between. This clonotype was observed a few times. Its antigen is not known. TCRdb independently ran MiXCR on the RACE reads; one entry per CDR3 protein. The sample records roughly 120,000 distinct CDR3 sequences, 12% being singletons. The sequence was collected from a woman aged 45 to 65 with alopecia areata. Some clones in this sample may be carry-over from other donors' samples. The specimen comprised whole blood, sampled in connection with sensitization to the hapten diphenylcyclopropenone (DPC). The chain couples TRBV12-3 or TRBV12-4 to TRBJ1-4; D uncertain. The chain's CDR3 is CASSLAGSYEKLFF. In DNA, the CDR3 is TGTGCCAGCAGTTTAGCAGGGAGTTATGAAAAACTGTTTTTT.